This entry features one TCR beta chain sequence. Its antigen is currently not known. No much larger clone exists at a distance of one base, and base qualities are not known. The data were obtained in a study of shared clonotypes between healthy human individuals (TCRdb year 2020). Regarding the complete study: The cohort included three men and two women between 18 and 49 years of age. For each donor, three plates each were used for CD4 naive and CD4 memory, two plates were used for CD8 naive, and one plate was used for CD8 memory. The study deeply sequenced blood TCR repertoires of several healthy adults to estimate repertoire size and the extent of clonotype sharing between individuals. Libraries were prepared and TCR repertoires were sequenced by different laboratories using diverse techniques, in order to increase sequencing depth and limit assay-specific biases. Leukapheresis yielded between about 0.85 and 10 billion PBMCs per donor.

The donors were healthy, HIV-negative adults who had no recently reported acute infections or vaccinations. Every donor was a Caucasian adult residing in Nashville, Tennessee, USA. CD4+ T cells were enriched by magnetic negative selection; naive cells were then positively selected on CD45RA, and the negative fraction formed the memory subset. Blood was obtained by leukapheresis, after which PBMCs were separated by Ficoll-Histopaque density gradient centrifugation and cryopreserved in liquid nitrogen vapor phase. Analytical flow cytometry was used to check the purity and quantity of each magnetically sorted T cell population. Genomic DNA was isolated from every sorted fraction and measured by UV absorbance on a Nanodrop 2000c. The full study reports these points: Compared with non-shared clonotypes, clonotypes shared by all four sorted-subset donors had higher generation probabilities. Estimated clonotype richness was generally larger for naive than for memory subsets. Based on pairwise subsampling, the degree of clonotype sharing among donors was expected to be affected by sequencing depth. Incomplete sequencing was indicated by rarefaction of sorted-subset datasets, despite the large sequencing depth. The genetic and exposure-history diversity represented was limited by the small number of donors. Only blood was sampled, and tissue TCR repertoires likely differ from those in blood. Around 5.4% of naive CD4, 3.5% of naive CD8, around 2.3% of memory CD4, and around 0.42% of memory CD8 clonotypes were shared across several donors.

V has 6 bases trimmed and J has 0 bases trimmed; junction bases matching no gene number 5. The CDR3 sequence holds 15 residues, the cysteine and phenylalanine included. The DNA shown is the 45-base CDR3, in frame from base 1. CDR1 LGHNA and CDR2 YNFKEQ are derived from the germline V gene. Using the deep immunoSEQ assay, multiplex PCR amplified TCR CDR3 regions from genomic DNA. Extracted genomic DNA from each cell subset was distributed evenly across all wells of several immunoSEQ 96-well plates, and each plate was treated as a replicate. For sorted subsets, each replicate PCR was loaded with approximately 190 ng genomic DNA, equivalent to 32,000 or so T cell genomes. The purified libraries were quantified using a Qubit 3.0 fluorometer, sized with a Bioanalyzer 2100, and then quantified again using the KAPA Library Quantification kit. Every immunoSEQ 96-well plate was sequenced on a separate single-read 150-cycle Illumina NextSeq 550 flow cell. The paper's data handling went like this. Because only junctional sequences without quality scores were contained in the immunoSEQ output, filtering matching that applied to full-length reads could not be performed. Sequences were annotated with PyIR, a Python wrapper for IgBLAST v1.9, and V/J genes and CDR3 were assigned using IMGT germline references. Reads with weak V/J assignments (E-value above 1e-6), missing CDR3, stop codons, out-of-frame junctions, or ambiguous translated residues were removed. A V3J clonotype was defined by an identical inferred V gene, J gene, and CDR3 amino acid sequence. Percentage overlap between repertoires was computed as shared unique clonotypes divided by the size of the smaller repertoire. RTK rarefaction, the Chao1 estimator, and Recon v2.1 estimates of unobserved clonotypes were used to assess repertoire richness. OLGA was used to compute generation probabilities for all TCRbeta clonotypes that the gDNA method yielded from a handful of donors. TCRdb provides this immuneACCESS table in a form limited to in-frame rearrangements. Some clones are lacking; in checked studies, under half of them reflect an unresolved V gene, and why the rest are absent is not known. The V and J calls and clone size were taken over from that table, and D and trimming were inferred from the DNA. In all, the sample holds over a million clones, and over 95% of those were seen once. The top ten hold about 1% of the sample.

The chain is encoded by TRBV4-2 joined to TRBJ1-3, and 7 bases in between align with TRBD1. Material: naive CD4+ T cells sorted from blood. The sample's cell subset or site label, in plain terms: CD45RA+ positively selected. The receptor was isolated from a young man in good health. The bases are TGTGCCAGCAGGCCGACAGGGAACTCTGGAAACACCATATATTTT. Its amino acids are CASRPTGNSGNTIYF.